This paragraph covers one T cell receptor (beta chain) sequence. TCRdb fed the 5' RACE reads into MiXCR, producing one record per CDR3 protein. Of 300,000 to 400,000 distinct CDR3 sequences listed, roughly 9% are singletons. This entry belongs to a study of identical twins. Germline loops: CDR1 SGHRS, CDR2 YFSETQ. Trimming took 2 bases from V and 3 from J, leaving 10 bases between them. The CDR3 has 14 amino acids. The TCR sequence derives from a woman in her fifties or sixties in good health. V is TRBV5-1 and J is TRBJ2-3; D uncertain. Sequenced: naive T cells sorted from blood. DNA of the CDR3: TGCGCCAGCAGCTTCGAGCTTGGAACAGATACGCAGTATTTT. It codes for CASSFELGTDTQYF.